This TCR beta chain was identified in a study of regulatory T cells in long-lasting Graves disease. Study details: Newly diagnosed Graves' patients had taken antithyroid drugs under 3 months.

This clonotype was observed a handful of times. Germline V gives CDR1 MNHEY, CDR2 SVGEGT. The CDR3 has 18 amino acids. V dropped 0 bases and J dropped 0 bases, with 12 bases sitting between them. Library construction for TCR beta used iRepertoire HTBI primers and Arm-PCR of CDR3 regions. A single record per CDR3 protein comes from TCRdb applying MiXCR to the multiplex PCR reads. The sample holds 450,000 to 500,000 distinct CDR3 sequences, 15% to 20% seen once. Time point in this sample: newly diagnosed GD, antithyroid drugs for less than 3 months. Following extraction of RNA from PBMCs, that RNA was used to make the TCR library. The sample also formed part of further work on T cells in Graves' hyperthyroidism and ophthalmopathy. This second study notes: Graves' hyperthyroidism without ophthalmopathy progression within 18 months was termed stable.

This chain links TRBV6-2 or TRBV6-3 with TRBJ2-6; possible D gene TRBD1, 5 bases. This clonotype originated in a man in his forties with Graves disease. This specimen was peripheral blood mononuclear cells (PBMCs), taken at new diagnosis, from a patient treated with antithyroid drugs. The chain's CDR3 is CASSYSVGPVSGANVLTF. CDR3 nucleotides: TGTGCCAGCAGTTACTCGGTGGGGCCCGTCTCTGGGGCCAACGTCCTGACTTTC.